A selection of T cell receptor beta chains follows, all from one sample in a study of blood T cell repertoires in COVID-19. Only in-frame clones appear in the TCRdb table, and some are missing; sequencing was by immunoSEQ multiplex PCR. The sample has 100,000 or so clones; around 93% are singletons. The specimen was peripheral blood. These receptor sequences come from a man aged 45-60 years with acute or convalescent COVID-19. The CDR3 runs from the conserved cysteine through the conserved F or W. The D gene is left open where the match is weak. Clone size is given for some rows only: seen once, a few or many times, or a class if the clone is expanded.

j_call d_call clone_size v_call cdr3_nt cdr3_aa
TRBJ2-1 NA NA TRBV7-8 TGTGCCAGCAGCACTTCTACCTACAATGAGCAGTTCTTC CASSTSTYNEQFF
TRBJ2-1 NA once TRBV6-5 TGTGCCAGCACCATTACACGGGGTAGTGAGCAGTTCTTC CASTITRGSEQFF
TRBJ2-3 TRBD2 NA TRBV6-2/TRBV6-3 TGTGCCAGCAGTTACGCTCTAGCGGGAGGAGATACGCAGTATTTT CASSYALAGGDTQYF
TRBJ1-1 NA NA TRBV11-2 TGTGCCAGCAGCGCTATAACCGGCACTGAAGCTTTCTTT CASSAITGTEAFF
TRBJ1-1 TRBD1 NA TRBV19 TGTGCCAGTAGGGCGGACAGGGGGCTTGGAAACCTCCCGAACACTGAAGCTTTCTTT CASRADRGLGNLPNTEAFF
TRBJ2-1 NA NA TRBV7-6 TGTGCCAGCAGCTTCGGGCGGGGGCGCCCCGGGGGGCGGGGAAATGAGCAGTTCTTC CASSFGRGRPGGRGNEQFF
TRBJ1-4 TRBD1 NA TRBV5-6 TGTGCCAGCAGTTTTGGAGACAGGGTCGTTGAAAAACTGTTTTTT CASSFGDRVVEKLFF
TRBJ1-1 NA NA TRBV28 TGTGCCAGCTTCCGCGGCAGGAACACTGAAGCTTTCTTT CASFRGRNTEAFF
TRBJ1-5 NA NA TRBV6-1 TGTGCCAGCAGTGACGGGGGGCCCTTACAGCCCCAGCATTTT CASSDGGPLQPQHF
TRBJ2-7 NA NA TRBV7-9 TGTGCCAGCAGCCCCAGCGCCGAGCAGTACTTC CASSPSAEQYF
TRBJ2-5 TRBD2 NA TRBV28 TGTGCCAGCAGTCTTAGCGGGGGGGCGGAGACCCAGTACTTC CASSLSGGAETQYF
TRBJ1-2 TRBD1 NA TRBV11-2 TGTGCCAGCAGCTTAGGACAGGGCTTTGGCTACACCTTC CASSLGQGFGYTF
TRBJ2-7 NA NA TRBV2 TGTGCCAGCAGTGGGGACATGTTCCTCCTTTCCTACGAGCAGTACTTC CASSGDMFLLSYEQYF
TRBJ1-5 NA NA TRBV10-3 TGTGCCATCAGTGATTGGGGGCTTCAGCCCCAGCATTTT CAISDWGLQPQHF
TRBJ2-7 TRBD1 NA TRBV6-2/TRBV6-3 TGTGCCAGCAGCGGGACAGGGAGAATCGAGCAGTACTTC CASSGTGRIEQYF
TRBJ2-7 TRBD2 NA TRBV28 TGTGCCAGCAGTCCGGGACTAGCGATTACCTACGAGCAGTACTTC CASSPGLAITYEQYF
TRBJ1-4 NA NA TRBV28 TGTGCCAGCAGTTTACCCAGGGGTGATGAAAAACTGTTTTTT CASSLPRGDEKLFF
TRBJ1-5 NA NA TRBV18 TGTGCCAGCTCACAGGGGCCCGACCAGCCCCAGCATTTT CASSQGPDQPQHF
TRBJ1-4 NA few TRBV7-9 TGTGCCAGCAGCGTAGGAGACAGTCGTAATGAAAAACTGTTTTTT CASSVGDSRNEKLFF
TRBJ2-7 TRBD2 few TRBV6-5 TGTGCCAGCAGACGAGCGGGGGGGCCCTCCTACGAGCAGTACTTC CASRRAGGPSYEQYF
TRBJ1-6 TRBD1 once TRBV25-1 TGTGCCAGCAGTTTACAGGGGGCGGATTCACCCCTCCACTTT CASSLQGADSPLHF
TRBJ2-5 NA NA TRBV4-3 TGCGCCAGCAGCCAGGGCGGGGACCAAGAGACCCAGTACTTC CASSQGGDQETQYF
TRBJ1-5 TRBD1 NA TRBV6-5 TGTGCCAGCACCCTGACAGGGATGGGCAATCAGCCCCAGCATTTT CASTLTGMGNQPQHF
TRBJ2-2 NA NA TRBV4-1 TGCGCCAGCAGTAAAGTCTCCCCGGCAAGCACGACTATCGCGAACACCGGGGAGCTGTTTTTT CASSKVSPASTTIANTGELFF
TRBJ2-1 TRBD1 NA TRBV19 TGTGCCAGTGGAACGGGACAGCTGAGCTCCTACAATGAGCAGTTCTTC CASGTGQLSSYNEQFF
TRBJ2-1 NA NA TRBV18 TGTGCCAGCTCACCCCCAGGGACACATGAGCAGTTCTTC CASSPPGTHEQFF
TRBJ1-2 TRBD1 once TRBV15 TGTGCCACCAGCAGAACTCGACAGGGAGGTGGCTACACCTTC CATSRTRQGGGYTF
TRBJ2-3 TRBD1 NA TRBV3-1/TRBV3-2 TGTGCCAGCAGCCAAGAGGGACAGGGGACAGATACGCAGTATTTT CASSQEGQGTDTQYF
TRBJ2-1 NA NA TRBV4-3 TGCGCCAGCAGCCAAGATAGCAGCTCCTACAATGAGCAGTTCTTC CASSQDSSSYNEQFF
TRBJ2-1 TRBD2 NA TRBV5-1 TGCGCCAGCAGCAACCCGGGACTAGCGAGTAGACCCAATGAGCAGTTCTTC CASSNPGLASRPNEQFF
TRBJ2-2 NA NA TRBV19 TGTGCCAGCCTGACAGGAAACACCGGGGAGCTGTTTTTT CASLTGNTGELFF
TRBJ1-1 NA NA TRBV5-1 TGCGCCAGCAGCCAGGAGGGTTGGGGCGGGACTGAAGCTTTCTTT CASSQEGWGGTEAFF
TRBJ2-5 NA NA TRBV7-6 TGTGCCAGCAGCCGGACACAACAAGAGACCCAGTACTTC CASSRTQQETQYF
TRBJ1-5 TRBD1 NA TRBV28 TGTGCCAGCACCGACAGGGGGCGCAATCAGCCCCAGCATTTT CASTDRGRNQPQHF
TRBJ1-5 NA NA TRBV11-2 TGTGCCAGCGGCAAAAGCAGGAATCAGCCCCAGCATTTT CASGKSRNQPQHF
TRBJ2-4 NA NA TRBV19 TGTGCCAGTAGTTCCGGGGCCAAAAACATTCAGTACTTC CASSSGAKNIQYF
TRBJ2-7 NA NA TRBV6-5 TGTGCCAGCAGTTACCGCCAGGGGGGTAACTACGAGCAGTACTTC CASSYRQGGNYEQYF
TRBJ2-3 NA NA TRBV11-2 TGTGCCAGCAGCTCCCTCACAGATACGCAGTATTTT CASSSLTDTQYF
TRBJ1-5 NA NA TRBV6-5 TGTGCCAGCCAGTATAGCAATCAGCCCCAGCATTTT CASQYSNQPQHF
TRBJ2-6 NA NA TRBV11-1 TGTGCCAGCAGCTTACAGACTGGGGCCAACGTCCTGACTTTC CASSLQTGANVLTF
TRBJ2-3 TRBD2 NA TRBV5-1 TGCGCCAGCAGCTTGTGGGGGGACTACACAGATACGCAGTATTTT CASSLWGDYTDTQYF
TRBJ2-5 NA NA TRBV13 TGTGCCAGCAGCTTAGGCCCGGCCTCAGGAGAGACCCAGTACTTC CASSLGPASGETQYF
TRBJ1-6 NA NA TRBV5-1 TGCGCCAGCAGCTTGGATAGCGGGGGTAATTCACCCCTCCACTTT CASSLDSGGNSPLHF
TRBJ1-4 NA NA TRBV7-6 TGTGCCAGCAGCCCCGGGGGCGGGGGGCCGAATGAAAAACTGTTTTTT CASSPGGGGPNEKLFF
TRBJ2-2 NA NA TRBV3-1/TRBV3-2 TGTGCCAGCAGCCTGGGGATGGGGCGGGGCACCGGGGAGCTGTTTTTT CASSLGMGRGTGELFF
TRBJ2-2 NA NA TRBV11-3 TGTGCCAGCAGCTTAGCCCGCCGGGAGAAAACGGACACCGGGGAGCTGTTTTTT CASSLARREKTDTGELFF
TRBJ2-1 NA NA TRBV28 TGTGCCAGCAGACTGCAGGTCTATGGTGAGCAGTTCTTC CASRLQVYGEQFF
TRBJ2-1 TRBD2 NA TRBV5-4 TGTGCCAGCAGCTTGTTCATAGCGGGGGCCCTCTACAATGAGCAGTTCTTC CASSLFIAGALYNEQFF
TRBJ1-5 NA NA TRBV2 TGTGCCAGCAGTGAATATACAGAGAATCAGCCCCAGCATTTT CASSEYTENQPQHF
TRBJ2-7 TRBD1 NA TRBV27 TGTGCCAGCAAAACCGACAGGGGAACCTACGAGCAGTACTTC CASKTDRGTYEQYF
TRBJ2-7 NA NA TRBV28 TGTGCCAGCGGCTTTCCACGGGTCACACAGTACTTC CASGFPRVTQYF
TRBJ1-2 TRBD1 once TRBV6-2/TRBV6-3 TGTGCCAGCAGTCTCGGGACAGGGGTCGGCTACACCTTC CASSLGTGVGYTF
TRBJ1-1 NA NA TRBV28 TGTGCCAGCAGTCCACGAGGGGGGGGGATGAACACTGAAGCTTTCTTT CASSPRGGGMNTEAFF
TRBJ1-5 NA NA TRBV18 TGTGCCAGCTCACCAGGGAGGGGGATACAGCCCCAGCATTTT CASSPGRGIQPQHF
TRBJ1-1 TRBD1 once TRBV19 TGTGCCAGTAGTTCGGGACAGGGGACGTGGAACACTGAAGCTTTCTTT CASSSGQGTWNTEAFF
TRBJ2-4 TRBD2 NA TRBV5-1 TGCGCCAGCAGCTTTAGCGGGGGGCCCGCCAAAAACATTCAGTACTTC CASSFSGGPAKNIQYF
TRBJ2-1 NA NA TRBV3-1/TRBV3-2 TGTGCCAGCAGCCAAGACACCCGGGGGATTGAGCAGTTCTTC CASSQDTRGIEQFF
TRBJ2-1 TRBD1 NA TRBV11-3 TGTGCCAGCAGCTTGACGAACAGGGGGATCTCCTACAATGAGCAGTTCTTC CASSLTNRGISYNEQFF